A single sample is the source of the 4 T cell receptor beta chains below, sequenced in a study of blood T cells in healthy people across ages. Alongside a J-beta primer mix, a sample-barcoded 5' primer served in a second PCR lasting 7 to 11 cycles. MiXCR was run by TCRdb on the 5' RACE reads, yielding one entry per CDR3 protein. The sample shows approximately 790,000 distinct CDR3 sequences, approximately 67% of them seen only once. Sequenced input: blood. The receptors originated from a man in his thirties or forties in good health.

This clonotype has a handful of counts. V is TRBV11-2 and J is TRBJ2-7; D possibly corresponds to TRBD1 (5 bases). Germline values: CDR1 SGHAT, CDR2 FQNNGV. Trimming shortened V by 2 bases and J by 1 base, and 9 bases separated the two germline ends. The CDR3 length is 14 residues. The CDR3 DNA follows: TGTGCCAGCAGCTTATCGACAGCATCCTACGAGCAGTACTTC. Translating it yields CASSLSTASYEQYF. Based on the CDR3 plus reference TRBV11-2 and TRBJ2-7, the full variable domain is EAGVAQSPRYKIIEKRQSVAFWCNPISGHATLYWYQQILGQGPKLLIQFQNNGVVDDSQLPKDRFSAERLKGVDSTLKIQPAKLEDSAVYLCASSLSTASYEQYFGPGTRLTVT.

This CDR3 is CASSEAGPLYEQYF. For the CDR3, the DNA is TGTGCCAGCAGTGAAGCTGGCCCTCTCTACGAGCAGTACTTC. The rearrangement joins TRBV6-1 to TRBJ2-7; no firm D call. Trimming removed 0 bases from V and 3 bases from J, with 9 bases in between. From germline, CDR1 is MNHNS and CDR2 SASEGT. This CDR3 has 14 amino acids.

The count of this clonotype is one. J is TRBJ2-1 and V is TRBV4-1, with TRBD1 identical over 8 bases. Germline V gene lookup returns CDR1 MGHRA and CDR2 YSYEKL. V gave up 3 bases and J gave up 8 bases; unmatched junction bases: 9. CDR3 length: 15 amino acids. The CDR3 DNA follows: TGCGCCAGCAGCCATGGGGACAGGTCGGGGTATGAGCAGTTCTTC. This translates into CASSHGDRSGYEQFF.

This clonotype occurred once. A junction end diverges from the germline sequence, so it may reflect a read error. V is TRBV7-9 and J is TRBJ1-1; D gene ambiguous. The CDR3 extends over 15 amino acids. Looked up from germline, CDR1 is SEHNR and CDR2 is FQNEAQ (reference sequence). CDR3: CASSQSGYLNAEAFF. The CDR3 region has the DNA TGTGCCAGCAGCCAATCGGGCTATTTGAACGCTGAAGCTTTCTTT.